This TCR beta chain was identified in a study of cytomegalovirus exposure and HLA in healthy donors. Overall study context: The Caucasian-associated ancestry cluster held over 65% of 300 to 450 genotyped donors. Study results and caveats: In a later analysis, TCR association rates varied by HLA locus: DRB1 most, HLA-C fewest. Reportedly, a later analysis found an Asian-associated ancestry cluster had fewer N-insertions than the roughly 630-donor mean.

The PCR made use of 60 Vbeta and 13 Jbeta primers. Generated by immunoSEQ multiplex PCR, the TCRdb table keeps only in-frame clones and is missing some. The data contain roughly 67,000 clones, around 80% of them seen just once; the ten biggest clones take up around 3%. CDR3 size: 12 residues. The V end lost 6 bases, the J end lost 7 bases, and 10 bases lay between the germline ends. The germline V gene has CDR1 LNHDA and CDR2 SQIVND (reference sequence). This clone was detected a few times. Its target is unknown. The V call is TRBV19, the J call TRBJ2-1, with D unresolved. The receptor's source is a woman in her thirties in good health and CMV-seronegative. Sequenced material: PBMCs. DNA of the CDR3: TGTGCCAGTAGCATCGGGTGGAATGAGCAGTTCTTC. It codes for CASSIGWNEQFF.